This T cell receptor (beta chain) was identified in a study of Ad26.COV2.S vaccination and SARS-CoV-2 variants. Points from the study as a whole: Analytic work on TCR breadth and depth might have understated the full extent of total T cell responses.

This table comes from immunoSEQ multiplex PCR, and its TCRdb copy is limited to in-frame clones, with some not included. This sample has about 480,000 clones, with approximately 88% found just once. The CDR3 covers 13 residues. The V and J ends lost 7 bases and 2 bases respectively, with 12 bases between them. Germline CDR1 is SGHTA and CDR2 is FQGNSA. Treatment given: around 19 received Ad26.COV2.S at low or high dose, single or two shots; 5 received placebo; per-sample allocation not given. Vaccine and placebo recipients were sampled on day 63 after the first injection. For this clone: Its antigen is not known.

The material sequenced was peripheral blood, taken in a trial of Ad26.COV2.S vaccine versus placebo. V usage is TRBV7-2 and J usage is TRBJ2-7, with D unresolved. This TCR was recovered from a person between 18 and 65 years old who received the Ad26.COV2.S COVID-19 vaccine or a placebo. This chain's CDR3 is CASTWSPTYEQYF. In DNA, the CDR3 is TGTGCCAGCACCTGGAGCCCGACCTACGAGCAGTACTTC.